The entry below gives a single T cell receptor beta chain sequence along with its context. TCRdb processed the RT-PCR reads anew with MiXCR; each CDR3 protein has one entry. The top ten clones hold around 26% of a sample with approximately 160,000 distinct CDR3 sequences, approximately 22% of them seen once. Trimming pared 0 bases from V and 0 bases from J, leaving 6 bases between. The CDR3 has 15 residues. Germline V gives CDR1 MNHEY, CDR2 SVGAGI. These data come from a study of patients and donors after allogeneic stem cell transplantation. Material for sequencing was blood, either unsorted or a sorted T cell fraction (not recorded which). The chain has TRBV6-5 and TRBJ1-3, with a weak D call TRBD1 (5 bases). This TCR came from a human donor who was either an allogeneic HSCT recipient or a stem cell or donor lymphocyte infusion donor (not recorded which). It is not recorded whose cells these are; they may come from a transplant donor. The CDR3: CASSYSGDSGNTIYF. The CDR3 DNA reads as TGTGCCAGCAGTTACTCGGGGGACTCTGGAAACACCATATATTTT.